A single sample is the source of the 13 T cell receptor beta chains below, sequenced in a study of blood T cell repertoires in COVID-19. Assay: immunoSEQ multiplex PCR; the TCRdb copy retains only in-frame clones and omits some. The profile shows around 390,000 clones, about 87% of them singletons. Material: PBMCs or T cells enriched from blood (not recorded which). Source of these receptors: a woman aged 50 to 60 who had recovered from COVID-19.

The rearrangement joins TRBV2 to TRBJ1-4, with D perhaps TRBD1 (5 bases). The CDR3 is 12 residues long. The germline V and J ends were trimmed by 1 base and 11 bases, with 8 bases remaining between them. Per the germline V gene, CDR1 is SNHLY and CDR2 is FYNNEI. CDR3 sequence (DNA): TGTGCCAGCAGTGAAGGTGCAGGGAAACTGTTTTTT. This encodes CASSEGAGKLFF.

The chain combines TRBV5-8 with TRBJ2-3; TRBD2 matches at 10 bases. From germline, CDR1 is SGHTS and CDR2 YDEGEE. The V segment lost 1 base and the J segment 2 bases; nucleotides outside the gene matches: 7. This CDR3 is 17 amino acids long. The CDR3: CASSLRSSGGFTDTQYF. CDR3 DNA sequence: TGTGCCAGCAGCTTGAGATCTAGCGGGGGATTCACAGATACGCAGTATTTT.

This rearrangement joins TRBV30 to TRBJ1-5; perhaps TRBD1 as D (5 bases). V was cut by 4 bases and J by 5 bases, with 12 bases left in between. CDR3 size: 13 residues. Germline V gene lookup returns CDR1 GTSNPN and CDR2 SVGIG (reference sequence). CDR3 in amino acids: CAWNRGTDQPQHF. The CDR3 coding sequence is TGTGCCTGGAATAGGGGAACGGATCAGCCCCAGCATTTT.

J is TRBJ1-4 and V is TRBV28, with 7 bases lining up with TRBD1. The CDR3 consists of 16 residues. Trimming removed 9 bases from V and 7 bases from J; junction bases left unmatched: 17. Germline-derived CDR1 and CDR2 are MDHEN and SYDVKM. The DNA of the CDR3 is TGTGCCAGTAGCCCACCTTGGACAGGAGGAAGTGAAAAACTGTTTTTT. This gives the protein CASSPPWTGGSEKLFF.

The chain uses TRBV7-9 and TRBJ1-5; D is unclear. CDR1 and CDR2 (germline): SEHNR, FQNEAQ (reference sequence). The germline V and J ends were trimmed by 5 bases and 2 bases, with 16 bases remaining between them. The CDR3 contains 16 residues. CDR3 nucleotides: TGTGCCAGCAGCCAATTGAGAGGTGGCGGCAATCAGCCCCAGCATTTT. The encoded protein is CASSQLRGGGNQPQHF. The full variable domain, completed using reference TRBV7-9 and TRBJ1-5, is DTGVSQNPRHKITKRGQNVTFRCDPISEHNRLYWYRQTLGQGPEFLTYFQNEAQLEKSRLLSDRFSAERPKGSFSTLEIQRTEQGDSAMYLCASSQLRGGGNQPQHFGDGTRLSIL.

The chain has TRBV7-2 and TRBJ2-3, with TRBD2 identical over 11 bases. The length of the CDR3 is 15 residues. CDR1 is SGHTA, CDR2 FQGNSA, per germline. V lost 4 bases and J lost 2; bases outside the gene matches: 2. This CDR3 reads CASSSGLADTDTQYF. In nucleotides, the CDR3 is TGTGCCAGCAGCTCGGGACTAGCGGACACAGATACGCAGTATTTT.

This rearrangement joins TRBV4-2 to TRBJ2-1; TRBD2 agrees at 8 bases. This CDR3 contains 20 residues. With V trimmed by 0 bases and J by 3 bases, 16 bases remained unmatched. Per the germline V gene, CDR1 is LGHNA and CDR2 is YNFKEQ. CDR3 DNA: TGTGCCAGCAGCCAAGATCTGACTCCTCCGGGGGGGAACTACTACAATGAGCAGTTCTTC. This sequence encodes CASSQDLTPPGGNYYNEQFF.

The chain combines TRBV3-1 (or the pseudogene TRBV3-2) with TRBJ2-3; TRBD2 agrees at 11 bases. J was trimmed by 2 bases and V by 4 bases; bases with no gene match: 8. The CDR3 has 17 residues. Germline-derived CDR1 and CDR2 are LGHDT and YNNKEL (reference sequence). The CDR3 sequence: CASSLRVAGGNTDTQYF. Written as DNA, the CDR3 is TGTGCCAGCAGCCTACGAGTAGCGGGGGGGAACACAGATACGCAGTATTTT.

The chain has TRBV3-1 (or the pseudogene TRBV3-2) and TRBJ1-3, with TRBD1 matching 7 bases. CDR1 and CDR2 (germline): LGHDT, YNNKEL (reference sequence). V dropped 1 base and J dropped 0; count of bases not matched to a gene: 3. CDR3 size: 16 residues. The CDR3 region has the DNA TGTGCCAGCAGCCAAGTACAGGGGAGCTCTGGAAACACCATATATTTT. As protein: CASSQVQGSSGNTIYF.

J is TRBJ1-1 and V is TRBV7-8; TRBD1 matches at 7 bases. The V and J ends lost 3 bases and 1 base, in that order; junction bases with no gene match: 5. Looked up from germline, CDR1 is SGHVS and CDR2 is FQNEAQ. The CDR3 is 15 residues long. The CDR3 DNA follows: TGTGCCAGCAGCTTCGCTGGACAGGCGAACACTGAAGCTTTCTTT. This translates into CASSFAGQANTEAFF.

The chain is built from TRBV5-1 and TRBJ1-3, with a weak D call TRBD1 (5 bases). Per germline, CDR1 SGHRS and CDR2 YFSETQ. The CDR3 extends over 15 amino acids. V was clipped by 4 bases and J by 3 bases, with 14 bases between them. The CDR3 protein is CASSLSGIGGNTIYF. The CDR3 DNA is TGCGCCAGCAGCCTGTCAGGGATAGGTGGAAACACCATATATTTT.

CDR3 loop: CASSQDRGTNTGELFF. CDR3 nucleotides: TGTGCCAGCAGCCAGGACAGGGGAACAAACACCGGGGAGCTGTTTTTT. This chain uses TRBV7-2 with TRBJ2-2, with 9 nucleotides matching TRBD1. Germline V gives CDR1 SGHTA, CDR2 FQGNSA. The junction had 6 bases not matched to a gene; V was cut back by 5 bases and J by 2 bases. The CDR3 consists of 16 residues.

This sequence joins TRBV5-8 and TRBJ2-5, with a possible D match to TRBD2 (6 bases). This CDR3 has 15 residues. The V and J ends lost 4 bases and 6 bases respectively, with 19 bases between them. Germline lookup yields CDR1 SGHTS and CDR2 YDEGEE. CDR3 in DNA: TGTGCCAGCAGCCCGCGTGGGGGGACGGGGCAGACCCAGTACTTC. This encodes CASSPRGGTGQTQYF.